This passage covers 5 T cell receptor beta chains from one sample sequenced in a study of blood T cell repertoires in COVID-19. TCRdb's table, derived via immunoSEQ multiplex PCR, lists solely in-frame clones and lacks some. The table includes around 200,000 clones, around nine tenths detected once. The material sequenced was peripheral blood. The receptors stem from a man in his 60s who had recovered from COVID-19.

CDR3 protein: CASSQERPGLALETQYF. In DNA, the CDR3 is TGCGCCAGCAGCCAAGAGCGACCGGGACTAGCGTTGGAGACCCAGTACTTC. The genes are TRBV4-3 and TRBJ2-5; TRBD2 matches at 10 bases. V lost 0 bases to trimming and J lost 5 bases; unmatched junction nucleotides: 9. The CDR3 sequence is 17 residues long. Germline loops: CDR1 LGHNA, CDR2 YSLEER.

The V and J genes are TRBV13 and TRBJ2-1, with a weak D call TRBD2 (7 bases). Germline values: CDR1 PRHDT, CDR2 FYEKMQ (reference sequence). CDR3 length: 17 amino acids. Between the trimmed V and J ends, which lost 1 base and 10 bases, there was a span of 23 bases. As DNA, the CDR3 is TGTGCCAGCAGCTTAGATTCGCGGGGGCGGGTTTTTGTGGAGCAGTTCTTC. Its translation: CASSLDSRGRVFVEQFF.

This rearrangement joins TRBV28 to TRBJ1-1; tentative D call: TRBD1 (5 bases). This CDR3 region has 13 residues. Germline V gives CDR1 MDHEN, CDR2 SYDVKM. The ends were cut back, 6 bases at V and 4 bases at J, with 12 bases in the middle. The CDR3 protein is CASSRDLVTEAFF. The DNA for the CDR3 is TGTGCCAGCAGCCGGGACTTGGTCACTGAAGCTTTCTTT.

The J gene is TRBJ1-1, the V gene TRBV27; tentatively, D is TRBD1 (5 bases). The CDR3 loop spans 15 amino acids. Germline CDR1 is MNHEY and CDR2 is SMNVEV (reference sequence). V dropped 6 bases and J dropped 1 base, with 15 bases sitting between them. CDR3: CASSIFGATNTEAFF. In DNA form, the CDR3 reads TGTGCCAGCAGCATTTTTGGGGCGACGAACACTGAAGCTTTCTTT.

The V and J genes are TRBV30 and TRBJ2-5; maybe TRBD2 (5 bases). CDR3 length equals 13 residues. CDR1 GTSNPN and CDR2 SVGIG come from the germline V gene (reference sequence). V lost 2 bases to trimming and J lost 4 bases, with 11 bases between them. CDR3 bases: TGTGCCTGGAGTCACGGACGGGGAGAGACCCAGTACTTC. This gives the protein CAWSHGRGETQYF.